This TCR beta chain was profiled in a study of cytomegalovirus exposure and HLA in healthy donors. A multiplex PCR was run with 60 Vbeta primers and 13 Jbeta primers. Libraries were prepared by immunoSEQ multiplex PCR; TCRdb keeps only in-frame clonotypes and omits some of them. This listing includes 200,000 or so clones. This CDR3 has 15 residues. Germline V gene data show CDR1 as MNHNS and CDR2 as SASEGT. The V and J ends lost 6 bases and 6 bases, in that order; junction bases with no gene match: 12. The chain has TRBV6-1 and TRBJ1-1, with 8 bases lining up with TRBD1. The clonotype was recovered from a boy aged 5-17 years in good health and CMV-seronegative. Sequencing was done on a sample of PBMCs. The CDR3 sequence: CASSPSPDRVAEAFF. In DNA, the CDR3 is TGTGCCAGCAGCCCATCCCCGGACAGGGTGGCTGAAGCTTTCTTT.